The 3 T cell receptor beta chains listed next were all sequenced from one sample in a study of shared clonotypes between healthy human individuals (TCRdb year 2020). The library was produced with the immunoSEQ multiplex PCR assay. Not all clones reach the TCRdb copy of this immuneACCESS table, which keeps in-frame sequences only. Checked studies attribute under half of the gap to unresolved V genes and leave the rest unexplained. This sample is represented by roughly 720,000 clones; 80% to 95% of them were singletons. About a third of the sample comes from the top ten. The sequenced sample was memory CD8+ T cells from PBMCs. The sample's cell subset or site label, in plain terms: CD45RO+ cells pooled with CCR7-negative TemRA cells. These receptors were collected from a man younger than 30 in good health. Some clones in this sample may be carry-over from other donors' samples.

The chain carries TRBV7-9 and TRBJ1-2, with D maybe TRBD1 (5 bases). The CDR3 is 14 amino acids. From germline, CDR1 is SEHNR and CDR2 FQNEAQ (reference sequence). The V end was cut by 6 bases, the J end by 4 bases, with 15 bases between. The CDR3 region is CASSGGFTTYGYTF. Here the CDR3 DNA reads TGTGCCAGCAGTGGGGGGTTTACGACCTATGGCTACACCTTC.

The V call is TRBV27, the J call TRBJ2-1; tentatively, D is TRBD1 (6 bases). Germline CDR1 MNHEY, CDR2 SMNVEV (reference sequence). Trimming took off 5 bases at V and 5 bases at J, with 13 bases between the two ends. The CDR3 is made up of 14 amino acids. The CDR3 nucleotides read TGTGCCAGCAGTCCGGAGTGGACAGACAATGAGCAGTTCTTC. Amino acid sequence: CASSPEWTDNEQFF.

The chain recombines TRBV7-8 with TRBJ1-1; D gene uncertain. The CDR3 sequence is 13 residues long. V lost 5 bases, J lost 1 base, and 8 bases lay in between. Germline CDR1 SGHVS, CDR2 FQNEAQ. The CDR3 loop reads CASSIGKNTEAFF. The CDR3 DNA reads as TGTGCCAGCAGCATAGGGAAGAACACTGAAGCTTTCTTT.